Listed below are T cell receptor beta chains from one sample, sequenced in a study of blood T cell repertoires in COVID-19. The table came from immunoSEQ multiplex PCR; TCRdb's copy has only in-frame clones and leaves some out. The sample yields about 150,000 clones, approximately 90% seen once. The source material was peripheral blood. Receptor source: a woman aged 60-75 years with active or convalescent COVID-19. Each CDR3 is given with its conserved first and last residue. Fields, in order: V gene, J gene, clone size, D gene, CDR3 protein, CDR3 DNA. D genes are given only for firm matches. Expanded clones get a size class; other rows say once, few or many, or leave the size out.

V: TRBV3-1/TRBV3-2
J: TRBJ2-7
size: NA
D: NA
CDR3: CASSQDAVPAEQYF
DNA: TGTGCCAGCAGCCAAGATGCGGTCCCGGCCGAGCAGTACTTC

V: TRBV11-2
J: TRBJ1-1
size: NA
D: TRBD1
CDR3: CASSAQGVNTEAFF
DNA: TGTGCCAGCAGCGCACAGGGGGTAAACACTGAAGCTTTCTTT

V: TRBV12-5
J: TRBJ1-1
size: NA
D: NA
CDR3: CATQPAEIAPEAFF
DNA: TGTGCTACGCAACCAGCTGAGATAGCGCCTGAAGCTTTCTTT

V: TRBV2
J: TRBJ2-2
size: NA
D: NA
CDR3: CASSEQTPSRLFF
DNA: TGTGCCAGCAGTGAACAGACCCCCTCTAGGCTGTTTTTT

V: TRBV5-1
J: TRBJ2-3
size: NA
D: TRBD2
CDR3: CASSLGTSGAGDTQYF
DNA: TGCGCCAGCAGCTTAGGGACTAGCGGGGCTGGAGATACGCAGTATTTT

V: TRBV7-9
J: TRBJ2-5
size: NA
D: NA
CDR3: CASSPRDSKQETQYF
DNA: TGTGCCAGCAGCCCCCGGGACTCGAAACAAGAGACCCAGTACTTC

V: TRBV29-1
J: TRBJ1-1
size: NA
D: NA
CDR3: CSPQEDPNTEAFF
DNA: TGCAGCCCCCAGGAGGACCCCAACACTGAAGCTTTCTTT

V: TRBV30
J: TRBJ1-2
size: NA
D: NA
CDR3: CAWSVGQGRGYTF
DNA: TGTGCCTGGAGTGTAGGTCAGGGTCGTGGCTACACCTTC

V: TRBV6-5
J: TRBJ2-2
size: NA
D: TRBD1
CDR3: CASSPGTGNTGELFF
DNA: TGTGCCAGCAGCCCCGGGACAGGGAACACCGGGGAGCTGTTTTTT

V: TRBV7-2
J: TRBJ2-3
size: NA
D: NA
CDR3: CASSLGLEDTQYF
DNA: TGTGCCAGCAGCTTAGGACTGGAAGATACGCAGTATTTT

V: TRBV5-1
J: TRBJ2-5
size: once
D: NA
CDR3: CASSLGDLQETQYF
DNA: TGCGCCAGCAGCTTGGGGGACTTACAAGAGACCCAGTACTTC

V: TRBV11-2
J: TRBJ1-6
size: NA
D: TRBD1
CDR3: CASSLQGAFSPLHF
DNA: TGTGCCAGCAGCTTACAGGGGGCGTTTTCACCCCTCCACTTT

V: TRBV25-1
J: TRBJ1-2
size: NA
D: TRBD1
CDR3: CASSDSDRAGYTF
DNA: TGTGCCAGCAGTGACTCCGACAGGGCTGGCTACACCTTC

V: TRBV27
J: TRBJ2-1
size: NA
D: TRBD1
CDR3: CASSPGQFSYNEQFF
DNA: TGTGCCAGCAGTCCGGGACAGTTCTCCTACAATGAGCAGTTCTTC

V: TRBV6-5
J: TRBJ1-5
size: NA
D: NA
CDR3: CASSPQGGNQPQHF
DNA: TGTGCCAGCAGTCCTCAGGGTGGGAATCAGCCCCAGCATTTT

V: TRBV6-4
J: TRBJ2-2
size: once
D: NA
CDR3: CASSVLAGNTGELFF
DNA: TGTGCCAGCAGTGTGCTAGCCGGAAACACCGGGGAGCTGTTTTTT

V: TRBV4-3
J: TRBJ2-5
size: few
D: NA
CDR3: CASSQERAGRETQYF
DNA: TGCGCCAGCAGCCAAGAACGGGCAGGGCGAGAGACCCAGTACTTC

V: TRBV19
J: TRBJ2-7
size: NA
D: NA
CDR3: CASKETVGYEQYF
DNA: TGTGCCAGTAAGGAGACAGTTGGCTACGAGCAGTACTTC

V: TRBV5-1
J: TRBJ2-1
size: NA
D: TRBD1
CDR3: CASATGDQGNEQFF
DNA: TGCGCCAGCGCGACAGGGGATCAGGGGAATGAGCAGTTCTTC

V: TRBV12-3/TRBV12-4
J: TRBJ1-2
size: NA
D: NA
CDR3: CASSWGTTGGYTF
DNA: TGTGCCAGCAGCTGGGGGACAACGGGGGGCTACACCTTC